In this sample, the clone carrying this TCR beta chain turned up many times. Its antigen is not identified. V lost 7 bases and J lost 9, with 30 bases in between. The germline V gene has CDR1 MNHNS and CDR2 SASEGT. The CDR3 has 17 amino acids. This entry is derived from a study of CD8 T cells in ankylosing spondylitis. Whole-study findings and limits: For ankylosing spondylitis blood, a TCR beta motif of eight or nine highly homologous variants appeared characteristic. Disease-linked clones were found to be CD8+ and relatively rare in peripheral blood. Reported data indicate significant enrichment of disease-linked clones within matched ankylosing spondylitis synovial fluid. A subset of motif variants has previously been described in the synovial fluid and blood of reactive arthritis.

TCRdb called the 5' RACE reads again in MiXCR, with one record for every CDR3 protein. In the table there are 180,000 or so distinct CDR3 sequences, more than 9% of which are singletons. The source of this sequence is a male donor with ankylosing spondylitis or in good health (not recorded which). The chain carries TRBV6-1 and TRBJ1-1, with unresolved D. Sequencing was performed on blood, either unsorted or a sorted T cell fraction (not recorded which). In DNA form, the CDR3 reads TGTGCCAGCACCCCGAGGTTATTGGCAGGTTCGGGCCCCCAAGCTTTCTTT. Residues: CASTPRLLAGSGPQAFF.